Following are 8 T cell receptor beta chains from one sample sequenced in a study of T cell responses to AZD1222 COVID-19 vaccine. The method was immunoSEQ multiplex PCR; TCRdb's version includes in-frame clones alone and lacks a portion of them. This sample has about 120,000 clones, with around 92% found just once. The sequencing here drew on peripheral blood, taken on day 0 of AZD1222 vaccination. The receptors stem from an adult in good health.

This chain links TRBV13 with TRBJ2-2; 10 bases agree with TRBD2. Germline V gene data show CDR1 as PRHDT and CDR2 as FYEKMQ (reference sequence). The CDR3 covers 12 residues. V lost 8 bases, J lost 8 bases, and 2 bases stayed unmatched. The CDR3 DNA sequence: TGTGCCAGCCCTAGCGGGAGTGGGGAGCTGTTTTTT. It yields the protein CASPSGSGELFF.

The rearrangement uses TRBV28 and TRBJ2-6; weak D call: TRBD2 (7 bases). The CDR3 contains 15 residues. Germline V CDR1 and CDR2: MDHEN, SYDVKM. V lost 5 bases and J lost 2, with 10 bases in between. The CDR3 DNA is TGTGCCAGCAGTGGGGGGGCACCTGGGGCCAACGTCCTGACTTTC. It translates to CASSGGAPGANVLTF.

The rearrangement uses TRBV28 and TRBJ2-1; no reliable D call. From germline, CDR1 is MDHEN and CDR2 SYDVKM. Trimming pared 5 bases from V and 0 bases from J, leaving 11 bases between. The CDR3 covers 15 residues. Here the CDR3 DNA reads TGTGCCAGCAGTCCCCTAGTAAGCTCCTACAATGAGCAGTTCTTC. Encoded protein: CASSPLVSSYNEQFF.

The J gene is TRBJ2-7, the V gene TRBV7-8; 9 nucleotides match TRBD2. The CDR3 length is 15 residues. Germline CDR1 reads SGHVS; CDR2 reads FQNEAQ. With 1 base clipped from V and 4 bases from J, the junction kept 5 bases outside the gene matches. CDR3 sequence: CASSLVHLAGYEQYF. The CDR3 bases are TGTGCCAGCAGCTTAGTGCATCTAGCGGGATACGAGCAGTACTTC.

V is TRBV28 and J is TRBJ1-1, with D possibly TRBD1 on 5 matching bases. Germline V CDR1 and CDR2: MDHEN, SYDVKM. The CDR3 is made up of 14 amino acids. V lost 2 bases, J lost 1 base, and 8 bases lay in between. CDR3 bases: TGTGCCAGCAGTTTAACACAGGCGAACACTGAAGCTTTCTTT. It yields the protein CASSLTQANTEAFF.

The CDR3 here is CATSLDRGAFYGYTF. As DNA, the CDR3 is TGTGCCACCAGCTTGGACAGGGGCGCGTTCTATGGCTACACCTTC. The J gene is TRBJ1-2, the V gene TRBV15, with 9 bases identical to TRBD1. Germline CDR1 reads LNHNV; CDR2 reads YYDKDF (reference sequence). The CDR3 consists of 15 residues. V shed 5 bases and J 4 bases; nucleotides not matched to a gene: 8. Drawing the rest from reference TRBV15 and TRBJ1-2, the complete variable domain is DAMVIQNPRYQVTQFGKPVTLSCSQTLNHNVMYWYQQKSSQAPKLLFHYYDKDFNNEADTPDNFQSRRPNTSFCFLDIRSPGLGDTAMYLCATSLDRGAFYGYTFGSGTRLTVV.

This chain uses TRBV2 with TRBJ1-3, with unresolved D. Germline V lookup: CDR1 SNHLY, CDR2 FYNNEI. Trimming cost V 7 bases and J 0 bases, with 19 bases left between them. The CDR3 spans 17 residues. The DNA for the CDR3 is TGTGCCAGCATTTCGCTCGGGAGATCCTACTCTGGAAACACCATATATTTT. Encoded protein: CASISLGRSYSGNTIYF.

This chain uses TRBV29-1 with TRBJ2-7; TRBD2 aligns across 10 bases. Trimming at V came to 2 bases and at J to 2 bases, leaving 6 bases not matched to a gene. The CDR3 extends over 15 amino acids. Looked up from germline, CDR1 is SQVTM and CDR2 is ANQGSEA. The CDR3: CSVELAGVETYEQYF. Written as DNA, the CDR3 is TGCAGCGTTGAACTAGCGGGAGTGGAAACCTACGAGCAGTACTTC.